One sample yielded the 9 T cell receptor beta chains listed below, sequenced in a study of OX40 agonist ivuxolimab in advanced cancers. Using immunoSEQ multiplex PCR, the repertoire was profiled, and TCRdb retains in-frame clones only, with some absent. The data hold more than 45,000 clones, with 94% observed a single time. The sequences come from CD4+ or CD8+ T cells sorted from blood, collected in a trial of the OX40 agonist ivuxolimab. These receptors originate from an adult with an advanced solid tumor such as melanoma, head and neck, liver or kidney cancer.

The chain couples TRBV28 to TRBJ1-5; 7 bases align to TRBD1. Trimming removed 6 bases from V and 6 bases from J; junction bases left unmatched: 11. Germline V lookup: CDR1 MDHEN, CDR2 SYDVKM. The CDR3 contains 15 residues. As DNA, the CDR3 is TGTGCCAGCAGGTCCGGGACAGAGTCCGTTCAGCCCCAGCATTTT. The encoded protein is CASRSGTESVQPQHF.

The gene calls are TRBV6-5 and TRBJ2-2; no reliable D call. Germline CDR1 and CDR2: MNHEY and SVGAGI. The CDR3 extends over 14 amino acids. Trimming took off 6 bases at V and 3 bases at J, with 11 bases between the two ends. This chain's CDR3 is CASSVRSYTGELFF. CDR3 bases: TGTGCCAGCAGCGTCCGGTCTTACACCGGGGAGCTGTTTTTT.

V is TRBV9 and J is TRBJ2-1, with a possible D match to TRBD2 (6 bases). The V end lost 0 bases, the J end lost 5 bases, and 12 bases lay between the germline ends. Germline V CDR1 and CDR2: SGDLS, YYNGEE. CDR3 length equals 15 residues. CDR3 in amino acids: CASSVGGSGHNEQFF. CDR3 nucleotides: TGTGCCAGCAGCGTAGGTGGTAGCGGTCACAATGAGCAGTTCTTC.

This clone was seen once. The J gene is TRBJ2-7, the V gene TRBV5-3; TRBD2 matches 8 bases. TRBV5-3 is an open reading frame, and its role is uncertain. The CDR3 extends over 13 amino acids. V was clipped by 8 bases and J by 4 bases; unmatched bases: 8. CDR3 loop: CASSDGLAYEQYF. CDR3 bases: TGTGCCAGCAGCGACGGACTAGCTTACGAGCAGTACTTC.

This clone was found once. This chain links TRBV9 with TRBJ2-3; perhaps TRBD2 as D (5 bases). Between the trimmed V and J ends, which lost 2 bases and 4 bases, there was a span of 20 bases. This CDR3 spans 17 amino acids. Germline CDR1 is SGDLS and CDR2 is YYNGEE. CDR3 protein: CASSVLGRRGPADTQYF. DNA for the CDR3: TGTGCCAGCAGCGTGCTTGGGCGGCGAGGGCCCGCAGATACGCAGTATTTT.

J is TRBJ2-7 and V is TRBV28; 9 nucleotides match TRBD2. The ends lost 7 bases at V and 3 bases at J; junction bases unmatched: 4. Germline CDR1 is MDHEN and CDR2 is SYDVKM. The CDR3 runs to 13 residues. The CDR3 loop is CASTTSGHYEQYF. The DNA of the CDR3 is TGTGCCAGCACTACTAGCGGGCACTACGAGCAGTACTTC.

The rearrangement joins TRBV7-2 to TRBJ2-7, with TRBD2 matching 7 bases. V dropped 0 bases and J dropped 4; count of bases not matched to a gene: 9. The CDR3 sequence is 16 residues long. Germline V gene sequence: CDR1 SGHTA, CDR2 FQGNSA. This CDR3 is CASSLAPREFLYEQYF. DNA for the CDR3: TGTGCCAGCAGCTTAGCGCCGCGGGAGTTTCTTTACGAGCAGTACTTC. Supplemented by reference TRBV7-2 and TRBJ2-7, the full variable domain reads GAGVSQSPSNKVTEKGKDVELRCDPISGHTALYWYRQSLGQGLEFLIYFQGNSAPDKSGLPSDRFSAERTGGSVSTLTIQRTQQEDSAVYLCASSLAPREFLYEQYFGPGTRLTVT.

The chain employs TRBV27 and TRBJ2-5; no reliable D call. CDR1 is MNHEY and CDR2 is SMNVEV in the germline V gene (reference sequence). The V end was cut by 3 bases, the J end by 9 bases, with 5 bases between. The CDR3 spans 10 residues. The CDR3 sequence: CASSLVAQYF. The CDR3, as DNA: TGTGCCAGCAGTTTGGTGGCCCAGTACTTC.

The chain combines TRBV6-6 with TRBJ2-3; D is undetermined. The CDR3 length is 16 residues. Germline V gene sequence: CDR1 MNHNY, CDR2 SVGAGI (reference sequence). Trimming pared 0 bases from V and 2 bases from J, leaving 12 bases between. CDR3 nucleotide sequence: TGTGCCAGCAGTTACTCGATGGTGGAAACCACAGATACGCAGTATTTT. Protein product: CASSYSMVETTDTQYF.